Here is one T cell receptor beta chain with its context. Template material for amplifying TCR beta CDR3 regions consisted of RNA transcripts. In the first-round RT-PCR of the TCR CDR3, the HTBI primer set was used. TCRdb recomputed calls from the multiplex PCR reads with MiXCR, one row per CDR3 protein. The data hold hundreds of thousands of distinct CDR3 sequences, with over 15% observed a single time. The entry originates in a study of T cells in Graves' hyperthyroidism and ophthalmopathy. Clinical symptoms, serum thyroxine and TRAb, thyroid ultrasound and orbital computed tomography together formed the diagnostic basis. Fresh peripheral blood, 8 to 10 ml, was the source of the PBMCs. The CDR3 is 18 amino acids. CDR1 SEHNR and CDR2 FQNEAQ come from the germline V gene (reference sequence). V was clipped by 4 bases and J by 0 bases, with 19 bases between them.

The clonotype comes from a woman between 18 and 29 years old with Graves' hyperthyroidism. The rearrangement links TRBV7-9 to TRBJ2-1; D gene unclear. Input material: blood. CDR3 coding DNA: TGTGCCAGCAGCTACCCCCTTAGAACGCTTAGCTCCTACAATGAGCAGTTCTTC. Translation gives CASSYPLRTLSSYNEQFF.